This T cell receptor beta chain was captured by sequencing in a study of shared clonotypes between healthy human individuals. CDR3 length equals 12 residues. CDR1 and CDR2 (germline): SGHDT, YYEEEE. V gave up 5 bases and J gave up 3 bases, with 9 bases separating them. Libraries were prepared by immunoSEQ multiplex PCR; TCRdb keeps only in-frame clonotypes and omits some of them. The sample lists over a million clones, approximately 98% occurring once. This chain connects TRBV5-6 to TRBJ2-7, with D uncertain. Material for sequencing was naive CD4+ T cells sorted from blood. Subset described: CD45RA+ positively selected. This TCR was sampled from a man aged 30-40 years in good health. CDR3 sequence reads: CASSRRHYEQYF. The CDR3 region has the DNA TGTGCCAGCAGTCGGAGACACTACGAGCAGTACTTC.